This T cell receptor (beta chain) was observed in a study of Ad26.COV2.S vaccination and SARS-CoV-2 variants. Across the study: Donor allocation was to the COV1001 Ad26.COV2.S trial arm. Study results and limitations: People given the vaccine had a wider spike-specific TCR breadth than placebo recipients did.

As to this clone: Its specificity is not known.

Some clones are missing from TCRdb's copy, which holds only in-frame ones; the method was immunoSEQ multiplex PCR. The sample yields around 380,000 clones, roughly nine tenths seen once. The V and J ends lost 2 bases and 5 bases respectively, with 12 bases between them. The CDR3 is made up of 14 amino acids. Germline V gives CDR1 WNHNN, CDR2 SYGVQD (reference sequence). Treatment given: 15 to 20 received Ad26.COV2.S at low or high dose, single or two shots; 5 received placebo; per-sample allocation not given. Repertoires come from day 63 after the first vaccine or placebo injection. The chain employs TRBV10-1 and TRBJ1-1, with D unresolved. The sequenced sample was peripheral blood, obtained in a trial of Ad26.COV2.S vaccine versus placebo. The clonotype was recovered from a person aged 18 to 59 who received the Ad26.COV2.S COVID-19 vaccine or a placebo. The CDR3 region is CASSEKGGRTEAFF. DNA for the CDR3: TGCGCCAGCAGTGAGAAGGGAGGAAGGACTGAAGCTTTCTTT.